Sequencing of this T cell receptor (beta chain) was carried out in a study of T cells in Graves' hyperthyroidism and ophthalmopathy. Template material for amplifying TCR beta CDR3 regions consisted of RNA transcripts. HTBI primers were employed in a first-round RT-PCR of the TCR CDR3. A single record per CDR3 protein comes from TCRdb applying MiXCR to the multiplex PCR reads. The table has roughly 500,000 distinct CDR3 sequences, around 42% seen once; the top ten hold roughly 19%. Per germline, CDR1 SGHAT and CDR2 FQNNGV. V lost 8 bases and J lost 2, with 10 bases in between. There are 12 residues in the CDR3.

The specimen was peripheral blood or thyroid tissue (not recorded which). This chain joins TRBV11-2 and TRBJ2-7, with D possibly called TRBD1 or TRBD2 (5 bases each). The receptor was isolated from an adult woman with Graves' disease, either hyperthyroidism or ophthalmopathy (not recorded which). Written as DNA, the CDR3 is TGTGCCAGCGCCCGGGGCACCTACGAGCAGTACTTC. This translates into CASARGTYEQYF. The whole variable domain, filled in from reference TRBV11-2 and TRBJ2-7, reads EAGVAQSPRYKIIEKRQSVAFWCNPISGHATLYWYQQILGQGPKLLIQFQNNGVVDDSQLPKDRFSAERLKGVDSTLKIQPAKLEDSAVYLCASARGTYEQYFGPGTRLTVT.